This T cell receptor (beta chain) was identified during a study of control samples from healthy donors and cancer patients. The protocol was immunoSEQ multiplex PCR, while the TCRdb copy is restricted to in-frame clones and leaves out a portion. Of 25,000 to 30,000 clones listed, around nine tenths are singletons. Trimming removed 5 bases at V and 0 bases at J, with 8 bases between. This CDR3 spans 14 amino acids. Germline V gene lookup returns CDR1 SGHRS and CDR2 YFSETQ. The sequence was collected from a female donor with melanoma. Sequenced material: formalin-fixed, paraffin-embedded tissue. The rearrangement uses TRBV5-1 and TRBJ1-4; no clear D. CDR3 in amino acids: CASRDSATNEKLFF. The CDR3 DNA reads as TGCGCCAGCAGGGACTCTGCAACTAATGAAAAACTGTTTTTT.